The next 15 T cell receptor beta chains were all read from a single sample in a study of blood T cell repertoires in COVID-19 (TCRdb year 2020). Library preparation was by the immunoSEQ multiplex PCR assay. In its TCRdb copy, this immuneACCESS table keeps in-frame sequences only and misses some clones. Where compared with another copy, unresolved V genes explain less than half of these, and the others have no known cause. Here the sample has 390,000 or so clones; more than 70% occur a single time. In total, the top ten clones hold about 10% of the sample. Source material: peripheral blood. These receptors all come from a woman aged 25 to 45 with COVID-19, enrolled during active disease.

V gene TRBV3-1 (or the pseudogene TRBV3-2) combines with J gene TRBJ1-1; D is uncertain. V was pared by 0 bases and J by 10 bases, with 12 bases between. Germline lookup yields CDR1 LGHDT and CDR2 YNNKEL (reference sequence). The CDR3 loop spans 13 amino acids. The CDR3 region is CASSQEGGLGAFF. DNA of the CDR3: TGTGCCAGCAGCCAAGAAGGAGGGCTGGGAGCTTTCTTT.

This clone was found once. The chain combines TRBV28 with TRBJ2-7; TRBD1 might be the D (6 bases). The CDR3 has 16 residues. Germline CDR1 and CDR2: MDHEN and SYDVKM. V was shortened by 5 bases and J by 6 bases, with 23 bases between the two germline ends. DNA of the CDR3: TGTGCCAGCAGTCCGGACAGTGCCCCCAAACGGGGCGAGCAGTACTTC. Translation: CASSPDSAPKRGEQYF.

The V gene is TRBV11-2, the J gene TRBJ2-7; a possible D gene is TRBD2 (5 bases). There are 12 residues in the CDR3. Germline CDR1 is SGHAT and CDR2 is FQNNGV. Trimming pared 5 bases from V and 7 bases from J, leaving 12 bases between. CDR3 loop: CASSHLSGEQYF. The CDR3 region has the DNA TGTGCCAGCAGCCACCTCTCGGGGGAGCAGTACTTC. Filled out from reference TRBV11-2 and TRBJ2-7, the complete variable domain reads EAGVAQSPRYKIIEKRQSVAFWCNPISGHATLYWYQQILGQGPKLLIQFQNNGVVDDSQLPKDRFSAERLKGVDSTLKIQPAKLEDSAVYLCASSHLSGEQYFGPGTRLTVT.

The chain recombines TRBV6-1 with TRBJ2-1; a possible D gene is TRBD1 (6 bases). The CDR3 spans 15 residues. The germline V gene has CDR1 MNHNS and CDR2 SASEGT. The ends were cut back, 2 bases at V and 6 bases at J, with 14 bases in the middle. CDR3 sequence (DNA): TGTGCCAGCAGTGAACGGACAGTCAGGGGCAATGAGCAGTTCTTC. Protein sequence: CASSERTVRGNEQFF.

Points on this clone: The DNA is left out, because the CDR3 cannot be placed on it with certainty; the CDR3 is given as TCRdb lists it. V usage is TRBV6-5 and J usage is TRBJ2-1; the table's TRBD1 call for D was not verified on the DNA. Germline V gene sequence: CDR1 MNHEY, CDR2 SVGAGI. The length of the CDR3 is 14 amino acids, counting both ends. CDR3 loop: CASSSSTAYNEQFF.

The rearrangement links TRBV19 to TRBJ2-5; 9 nucleotides agree with TRBD2. Trimming removed 3 bases from V and 1 base from J; junction bases left unmatched: 6. The CDR3 is 16 amino acids. Germline CDR1 and CDR2: LNHDA and SQIVND (reference sequence). The CDR3 DNA sequence: TGTGCCAGTAGTATCGCGGGGGGGCAGATCCAAGAGACCCAGTACTTC. Its protein product is CASSIAGGQIQETQYF.

CDR3 nucleotides: TGCAGCGTGGGGACTAGCGGGGCTAGCACAGATACGCAGTATTTT. It encodes CSVGTSGASTDTQYF. The J gene is TRBJ2-3, the V gene TRBV29-1, with 13 nucleotides matching TRBD2. Germline V gene data show CDR1 as SQVTM and CDR2 as ANQGSEA. This CDR3 has 15 amino acids. Trimming took 6 bases from V and 0 from J; bases not matched to a gene: 3.

This clone was counted only a few times. This chain connects TRBV3-1 (or the pseudogene TRBV3-2) to TRBJ2-7, with 8 nucleotides matching TRBD2. Germline V lookup: CDR1 LGHDT, CDR2 YNNKEL (reference sequence). The CDR3 totals 15 residues. V lost 1 base to trimming and J lost 3 bases; unmatched junction nucleotides: 5. Written as DNA, the CDR3 is TGTGCCAGCAGCCAAGTTGCGGGAGGAGGCTACGAGCAGTACTTC. Amino acid sequence: CASSQVAGGGYEQYF.

This clone was recorded many times. The gene calls are TRBV12-5 and TRBJ1-2, with 7 bases identical to TRBD1. J lost 6 bases, V lost 6 bases, and 4 bases had no gene match. The CDR3 length is 12 residues. Germline values: CDR1 LGHNT, CDR2 FRNRAP. In DNA form, the CDR3 reads TGTGCTAGTGGACCAGACAGGGATGGCTACACCTTC. This gives the protein CASGPDRDGYTF.

V is TRBV9 and J is TRBJ2-2; D unclear. This CDR3 region has 14 residues. From germline, CDR1 is SGDLS and CDR2 YYNGEE. Trimming cost V 1 base and J 4 bases, with 8 bases left between them. The CDR3 nucleotides are TGTGCCAGCAGCGTACGGCCGGGCACCGGGGAGCTGTTTTTT. Its protein product is CASSVRPGTGELFF.

The chain carries TRBV28 and TRBJ1-4; 8 bases are a match to TRBD1. This CDR3 comprises 15 residues. CDR1 is MDHEN, CDR2 SYDVKM, per germline. The trim removed 5 bases at V and 6 bases at J, leaving 8 bases unmatched. This chain's CDR3 is CASSRSGGPDEKLFF. In DNA, the CDR3 is TGTGCCAGCAGTAGATCAGGGGGCCCCGATGAAAAACTGTTTTTT. Supplemented by reference TRBV28 and TRBJ1-4, the full variable domain reads DVKVTQSSRYLVKRTGEKVFLECVQDMDHENMFWYRQDPGLGLRLIYFSYDVKMKEKGDIPEGYSVSREKKERFSLILESASTNQTSMYLCASSRSGGPDEKLFFGSGTQLSVL.

V usage is TRBV10-2 and J usage is TRBJ2-7; 14 nucleotides agree with TRBD2. CDR1 is WSHSY and CDR2 is SAAADI in the germline V gene. The CDR3 spans 18 residues. Losses at the gene ends were 6 bases for V and 2 bases for J; bases not matched to a gene: 12. DNA of the CDR3: TGCGCCAGCAGCGGGTTGGGGACTAGCGGGAGTCGAACCTACGAGCAGTACTTC. Protein sequence: CASSGLGTSGSRTYEQYF.

The rearrangement joins TRBV27 to TRBJ2-2, with D perhaps TRBD2 (6 bases). The CDR3 has 14 amino acids. CDR1 is MNHEY, CDR2 SMNVEV, per germline (reference sequence). Between the trimmed V and J ends, which lost 7 bases and 2 bases, there was a span of 11 bases. The CDR3 is CASTGTYNTGELFF. In nucleotides, the CDR3 is TGTGCCAGCACCGGGACTTATAACACCGGGGAGCTGTTTTTT.

The chain couples TRBV11-2 to TRBJ1-1; 9 nucleotides align to TRBD1. Germline V gives CDR1 SGHAT, CDR2 FQNNGV. J gave up 6 bases and V 4 bases, and 18 bases lay outside the gene matches. The CDR3 is made up of 18 amino acids. The CDR3 reads CASSSRGGGTGRVAEAFF. The CDR3 DNA reads TGTGCCAGCAGCTCTCGGGGTGGTGGGACAGGGAGAGTCGCTGAAGCTTTCTTT.

This chain connects TRBV24-1 to TRBJ2-1, with D possibly being TRBD2 (5 bases). The CDR3 has 12 residues. V lost 0 bases, J lost 12 bases, and 8 bases lay in between. Germline CDR1 is KGHDR and CDR2 is SFDVKD. CDR3 in DNA: TGTGCCACCAGTGATTTGCGGAGGTCGCAGTTCTTC. It yields the protein CATSDLRRSQFF.